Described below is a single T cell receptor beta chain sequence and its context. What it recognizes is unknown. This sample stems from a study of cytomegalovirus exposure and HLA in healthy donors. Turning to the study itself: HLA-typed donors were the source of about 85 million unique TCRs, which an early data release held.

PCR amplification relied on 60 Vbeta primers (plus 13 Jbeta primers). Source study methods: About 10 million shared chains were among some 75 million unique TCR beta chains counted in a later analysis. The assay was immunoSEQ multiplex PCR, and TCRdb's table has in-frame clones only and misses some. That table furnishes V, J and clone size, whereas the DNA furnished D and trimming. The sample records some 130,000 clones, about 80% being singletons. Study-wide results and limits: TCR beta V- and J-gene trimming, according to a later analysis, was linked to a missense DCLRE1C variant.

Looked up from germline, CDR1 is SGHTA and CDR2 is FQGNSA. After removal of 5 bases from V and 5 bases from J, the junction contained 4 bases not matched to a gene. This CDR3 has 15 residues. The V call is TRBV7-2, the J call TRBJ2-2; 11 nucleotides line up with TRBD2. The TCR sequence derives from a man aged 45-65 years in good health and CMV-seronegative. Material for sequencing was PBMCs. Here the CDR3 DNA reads TGTGCCAGCAGCACTAGCGGGAGTGAGACCGGGGAGCTGTTTTTT. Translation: CASSTSGSETGELFF.